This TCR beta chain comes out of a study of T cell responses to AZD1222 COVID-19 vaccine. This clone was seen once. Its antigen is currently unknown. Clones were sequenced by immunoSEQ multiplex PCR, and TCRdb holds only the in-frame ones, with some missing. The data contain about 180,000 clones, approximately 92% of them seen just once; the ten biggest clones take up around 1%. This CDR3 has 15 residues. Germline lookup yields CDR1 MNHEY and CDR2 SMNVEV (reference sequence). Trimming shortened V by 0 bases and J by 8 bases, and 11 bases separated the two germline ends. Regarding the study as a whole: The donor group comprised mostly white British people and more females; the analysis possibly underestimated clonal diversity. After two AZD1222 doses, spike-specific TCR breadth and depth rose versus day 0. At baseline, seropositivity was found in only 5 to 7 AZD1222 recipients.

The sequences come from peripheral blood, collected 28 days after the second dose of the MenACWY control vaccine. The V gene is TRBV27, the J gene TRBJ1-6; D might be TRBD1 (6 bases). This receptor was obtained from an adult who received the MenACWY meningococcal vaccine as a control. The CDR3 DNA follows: TGTGCCAGCAGTTTATCATGGGGGCGAGATTCACCCCTCCACTTT. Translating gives CASSLSWGRDSPLHF.